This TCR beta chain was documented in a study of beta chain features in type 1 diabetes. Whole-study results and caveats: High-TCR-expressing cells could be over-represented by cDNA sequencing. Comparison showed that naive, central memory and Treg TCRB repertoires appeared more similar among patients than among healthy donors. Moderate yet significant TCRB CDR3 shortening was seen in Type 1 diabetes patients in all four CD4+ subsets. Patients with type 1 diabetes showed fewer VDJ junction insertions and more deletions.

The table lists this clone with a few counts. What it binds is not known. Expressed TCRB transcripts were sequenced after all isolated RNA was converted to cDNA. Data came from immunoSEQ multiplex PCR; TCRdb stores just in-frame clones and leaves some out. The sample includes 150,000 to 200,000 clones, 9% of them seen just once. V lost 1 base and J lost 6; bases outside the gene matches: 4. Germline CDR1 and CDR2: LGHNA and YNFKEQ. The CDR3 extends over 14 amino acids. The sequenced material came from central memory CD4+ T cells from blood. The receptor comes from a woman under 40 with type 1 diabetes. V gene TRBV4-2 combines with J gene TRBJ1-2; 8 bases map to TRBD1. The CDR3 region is CASSQVAGGDGYTF. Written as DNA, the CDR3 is TGTGCCAGCAGCCAAGTGGCAGGGGGCGATGGCTACACCTTC.